Each of the 30 T cell receptor beta chains below was sequenced from the same sample in a study of T-cell reconstitution after alpha-beta-depleted transplantation in children. Unique molecular identifiers were incorporated during preparation of the TCRbeta library. TCRdb itself ran the PCR reads through MiXCR, one entry per CDR3 protein. This table holds more than 200,000 distinct CDR3 sequences, more than 20% found once. This sample comprised PBMCs, obtained before TCRalphabeta/CD19-depleted stem cell transplant. The receptors shown here come from a girl aged 2-10 years with Fanconi anemia, due to receive a stem cell transplant.

This clonotype was seen more than once but under ten times. V usage is TRBV5-1 and J usage is TRBJ2-7; TRBD2 agrees at 13 bases. The V gene's germline CDR1 is SGHRS and CDR2 YFSETQ. The CDR3 consists of 16 residues. V shed 0 bases, J shed 4 bases, and the junction held 4 bases outside the gene matches. The CDR3 here is CASSLGGLAGVYEQYF. In nucleotides, the CDR3 is TGCGCCAGCAGCTTGGGTGGACTAGCGGGAGTGTACGAGCAGTACTTC.

The V and J genes are TRBV5-6 and TRBJ2-5; 12 bases map to TRBD2. The CDR3 runs 16 residues. V gave up 4 bases and J gave up 1 base; unmatched junction bases: 5. Germline loops: CDR1 SGHDT, CDR2 YYEEEE. The CDR3 here is CASSIPGLAGQETQYF. The CDR3 region has the DNA TGTGCCAGCAGCATTCCGGGACTAGCGGGCCAAGAGACCCAGTACTTC.

The V and J genes are TRBV28 and TRBJ1-1; no reliable D call. Trimming took 4 bases from V and 0 from J, leaving 9 bases between them. This CDR3 is 14 amino acids long. Germline V lookup: CDR1 MDHEN, CDR2 SYDVKM. The CDR3 DNA reads as TGTGCCAGCAGTTACCACGGTGTGAACACTGAAGCTTTCTTT. It encodes CASSYHGVNTEAFF.

This clonotype was picked up many times. The chain has TRBV28 and TRBJ2-1; TRBD2 is a possible D gene (5 bases). From germline, CDR1 is MDHEN and CDR2 SYDVKM. Trimming removed 4 bases from V and 0 bases from J, with 13 bases in between. The CDR3 extends over 16 amino acids. The CDR3 sequence is CASSSTGVSSYNEQFF. The CDR3 DNA sequence: TGTGCCAGCAGTTCCACCGGGGTCAGCTCCTACAATGAGCAGTTCTTC.

In this sample, this clonotype turned up a few times. The rearrangement uses TRBV11-2 and TRBJ2-7; 8 nucleotides match TRBD1. V shed 2 bases, J shed 6 bases, and the junction held 3 bases outside the gene matches. The CDR3 extends over 13 amino acids. The V gene's germline CDR1 is SGHAT and CDR2 FQNNGV. The CDR3 sequence: CASSLLQGGEQYF. CDR3 coding DNA: TGTGCCAGCAGCTTATTACAGGGGGGCGAGCAGTACTTC.

This clonotype was detected only a few times. The rearrangement uses TRBV29-1 and TRBJ1-2; D is unclear. The CDR3 covers 11 residues. V shed 6 bases and J shed 4 bases, with 9 bases lying between them. Germline loops: CDR1 SQVTM, CDR2 ANQGSEA. In DNA, the CDR3 is TGCAGCGTGGAACCCAGCTATGGCTACACCTTC. Translated, it gives CSVEPSYGYTF.

There are many counts of this clonotype. The chain employs TRBV28 and TRBJ2-1, with D perhaps given as TRBD1 or TRBD2 (6 bases each). The CDR3 loop spans 15 amino acids. Trimming left V 8 bases short and J 3 bases short, with 17 bases between. CDR1 is MDHEN and CDR2 is SYDVKM in the germline V gene. The chain's CDR3 is CASGGTGAVYNEQFF. In DNA form, the CDR3 reads TGTGCCAGCGGGGGAACGGGGGCTGTCTACAATGAGCAGTTCTTC. Using reference TRBV28 and TRBJ2-1 for the parts outside the CDR3, the full variable domain is DVKVTQSSRYLVKRTGEKVFLECVQDMDHENMFWYRQDPGLGLRLIYFSYDVKMKEKGDIPEGYSVSREKKERFSLILESASTNQTSMYLCASGGTGAVYNEQFFGPGTRLTVL.

This clonotype showed up just once. CDR3 amino acids: CASSLAGTAAETQYF. The CDR3 DNA reads TGTGCCAGCAGCTTAGCAGGGACAGCCGCAGAGACCCAGTACTTC. This chain uses TRBV7-8 with TRBJ2-5; 7 nucleotides line up with TRBD1. V lost 0 bases and J lost 4; bases outside the gene matches: 5. The CDR3 loop spans 15 amino acids. Per germline, CDR1 SGHVS and CDR2 FQNEAQ.

This clonotype was seen once. The chain uses TRBV10-3 and TRBJ2-3, with a weak D call TRBD1 (8 bases). In germline, CDR1 is ENHRY, CDR2 SYGVKD. The ends were cut back, 10 bases at V and 8 bases at J, with 31 bases in the middle. The CDR3 has 17 residues. CDR3 nucleotides: TGTGCCACCGCACGCCAACCAACAGGGGGGGGCATAGGTACGCAGTATTTT. This codes for CATARQPTGGGIGTQYF.

This clonotype occurred a few times. The chain is built from TRBV4-2 and TRBJ2-6, with 11 bases that match TRBD2. The CDR3 totals 20 residues. Germline V lookup: CDR1 LGHNA, CDR2 YNFKEQ. J lost 2 bases, V lost 4 bases, and 13 bases had no gene match. The CDR3 is CASSPTGLAVINTGANVLTF. DNA for the CDR3: TGTGCCAGCAGCCCTACGGGACTAGCGGTGATTAACACTGGGGCCAACGTCCTGACTTTC.

The chain combines TRBV20-1 with TRBJ2-3; D is unresolved. The germline V gene has CDR1 DFQATT and CDR2 SNEGSKA (reference sequence). V gave up 6 bases and J gave up 4 bases, with 11 bases separating them. The CDR3 spans 12 residues. In nucleotides, the CDR3 is TGCAGTGCGGGCCAAGGAGCAGATACGCAGTATTTT. This translates into CSAGQGADTQYF.

This clonotype was picked up many times. J is TRBJ2-5 and V is TRBV29-1, with 7 bases identical to TRBD1. CDR1 and CDR2 from the germline V gene are SQVTM and ANQGSEA. The CDR3 has 15 residues. V shed 6 bases, J shed 4 bases, and the junction held 14 bases outside the gene matches. The CDR3 loop reads CSVKTGSGSGETQYF. CDR3 sequence (DNA): TGCAGCGTAAAGACAGGGTCAGGCAGTGGAGAGACCCAGTACTTC.

This chain joins TRBV20-1 and TRBJ2-1, with 10 bases identical to TRBD2. The CDR3 length is 15 residues. Trimming took 3 bases from V and 7 from J; bases not matched to a gene: 9. The germline V gene encodes CDR1 DFQATT and CDR2 SNEGSKA (reference sequence). The CDR3 DNA is TGCAGTGCTAGGGCCCCTAGCGGGAGATTGAATGAGCAGTTCTTC. Amino acid sequence: CSARAPSGRLNEQFF.

This clonotype was seen at least ten times. The J gene is TRBJ2-7, the V gene TRBV7-9, with 8 nucleotides matching TRBD1. Unmatched junction bases numbered 12, after V lost 5 bases and J lost 3 bases. Germline V gene sequence: CDR1 SEHNR, CDR2 FQNEAQ (reference sequence). CDR3 length: 16 amino acids. CDR3 sequence: CASSLPKGQARYEQYF. The CDR3 nucleotides are TGTGCCAGCAGCCTCCCGAAGGGACAGGCTCGCTACGAGCAGTACTTC.

This clonotype was picked up many times. This chain joins TRBV12-3 or TRBV12-4 and TRBJ1-6; D unclear. CDR3 length: 11 residues. Trimming shortened V by 5 bases and J by 7 bases, and 3 bases separated the two germline ends. CDR3 sequence reads: CASSHNSPLHF. The CDR3 bases are TGTGCCAGCAGTCACAATTCACCCCTCCACTTT.

The sample holds many counts of this clonotype. The chain carries TRBV29-1 and TRBJ2-1; 9 bases are a match to TRBD2. Trimming cost V 0 bases and J 7 bases; bases outside gene matches: 16. The CDR3 is 18 amino acids. The V gene's germline CDR1 is SQVTM and CDR2 ANQGSEA. The DNA of the CDR3 is TGCAGCGTTGAAGACGGTTTTAGCGGGAGTCTTTGGCGAAATGAGCAGTTCTTC. Encoded protein: CSVEDGFSGSLWRNEQFF.

This clonotype appeared many times. J is TRBJ2-3 and V is TRBV5-1, with 7 bases aligning to TRBD1. The germline V gene encodes CDR1 SGHRS and CDR2 YFSETQ. The CDR3 runs 15 residues. The V and J ends lost 4 bases and 3 bases, in that order; junction bases with no gene match: 8. The CDR3 sequence is CASSERTGGTDTQYF. The CDR3 DNA is TGCGCCAGCAGCGAACGGACAGGAGGTACAGATACGCAGTATTTT.

The gene calls are TRBV28 and TRBJ2-3; 8 nucleotides agree with TRBD1. V lost 2 bases and J lost 2; bases outside the gene matches: 3. This CDR3 has 15 amino acids. Germline V gene sequence: CDR1 MDHEN, CDR2 SYDVKM. The CDR3 loop is CASSLGTGATDTQYF. CDR3 sequence (DNA): TGTGCCAGCAGTTTAGGGACAGGAGCCACAGATACGCAGTATTTT.

This CDR3 is CASSSLLAGDVNEQFF. The DNA for the CDR3 is TGTGCCAGCAGCTCCCTACTAGCGGGGGACGTCAATGAGCAGTTCTTC. The genes are TRBV7-8 and TRBJ2-1; 11 bases align to TRBD2. CDR1 and CDR2 from the germline V gene are SGHVS and FQNEAQ. J gave up 6 bases and V 4 bases, and 8 bases lay outside the gene matches. This CDR3 comprises 16 residues.

The gene calls are TRBV5-1 and TRBJ1-1; the D gene is possibly TRBD1 (6 bases). The CDR3 covers 15 residues. V lost 2 bases, J lost 0 bases, and 11 bases lay in between. CDR1 is SGHRS, CDR2 YFSETQ, per germline. Written as DNA, the CDR3 is TGCGCCAGCAGCTTATGGACAGCGATGAACACTGAAGCTTTCTTT. Its protein product is CASSLWTAMNTEAFF.

In this sample, this clonotype turned up a few times. V and J are TRBV28 and TRBJ2-7; TRBD1 might be the D (5 bases). The CDR3 runs 13 residues. Trimming took 4 bases from V and 5 from J, leaving 12 bases between them. CDR1 is MDHEN, CDR2 SYDVKM, per germline. The CDR3 loop is CASSSGPRDEQYF. The CDR3 DNA follows: TGTGCCAGCAGTTCAGGCCCCAGGGACGAGCAGTACTTC.

In its sample, this clonotype was seen many times. The junction shows a germline mismatch at one end, possibly a read error. This chain links TRBV11-2 with TRBJ2-1, with a possible D match to TRBD2 (7 bases). From germline, CDR1 is SGHAT and CDR2 FQNNGV. The CDR3 consists of 14 residues. CDR3 sequence (DNA): TGTGCCAGCATGGGGGGGGCACTAAACAAAGAGCAGTTCTTC. Translating it yields CASMGGALNKEQFF.

The table lists this clonotype with many counts. The genes are TRBV5-8 and TRBJ1-2; D is undetermined. The CDR3 has 12 residues. Germline V gives CDR1 SGHTS, CDR2 YDEGEE. V lost 3 bases and J 4 bases, leaving 7 bases between the germline ends. This CDR3 is CASSSPVYGYTF. In DNA, the CDR3 is TGTGCCAGCAGCTCTCCGGTCTATGGCTACACCTTC.

This clonotype was detected ten times or more. This chain connects TRBV29-1 to TRBJ2-5; D call uncertain. V lost 3 bases, J lost 7 bases, and 9 bases lay in between. The CDR3 sequence is 11 residues long. Looked up from germline, CDR1 is SQVTM and CDR2 is ANQGSEA. CDR3 DNA sequence: TGCAGCGTTGACCTGACCAGGACCCAGTACTTC. Its translation: CSVDLTRTQYF.

This clonotype was recorded a few times. The chain recombines TRBV6-5 with TRBJ1-1; the D is unclear. This CDR3 is 15 amino acids long. Germline assignment: CDR1 MNHEY and CDR2 SVGAGI. The V end lost 0 bases, the J end lost 1 base, and 9 bases lay between the germline ends. CDR3 sequence reads: CASSYSRHPNTEAFF. The DNA of the CDR3 is TGTGCCAGCAGTTACTCTCGGCACCCGAACACTGAAGCTTTCTTT.

This clonotype was seen only a few times. The rearrangement uses TRBV5-1 and TRBJ2-7; TRBD1 matches at 8 bases. Germline assignment: CDR1 SGHRS and CDR2 YFSETQ. The CDR3 contains 17 residues. Trimming at V came to 0 bases and at J to 2 bases, leaving 10 bases not matched to a gene. The CDR3 sequence is CASSLAQGSGQAYEQYF. DNA of the CDR3: TGCGCCAGCAGCTTGGCCCAGGGTTCGGGACAGGCCTACGAGCAGTACTTC.

This clonotype was picked up many times. CDR3 region: CSARDWTSYYNEQFF. CDR3 in DNA: TGCAGTGCTAGAGATTGGACTAGCTACTACAATGAGCAGTTCTTC. The chain has TRBV20-1 and TRBJ2-1; 8 bases fit TRBD2. With V trimmed by 0 bases and J by 3 bases, 4 bases remained unmatched. Germline V gene sequence: CDR1 DFQATT, CDR2 SNEGSKA (reference sequence). The CDR3 totals 15 residues.

This clonotype was found many times. V and J are TRBV20-1 and TRBJ2-3; no clear D. This CDR3 contains 12 residues. V was clipped by 7 bases and J by 3 bases, with 11 bases between them. The V gene's germline CDR1 is DFQATT and CDR2 SNEGSKA (reference sequence). CDR3 residues: CSVLVGTDTQYF. The CDR3 DNA is TGCAGTGTCCTAGTAGGGACAGATACGCAGTATTTT.

This clonotype has only a few counts. The germline gene is not matched at one end of the junction; a read error may be the cause. V usage is TRBV20-1 and J usage is TRBJ2-1, with 13 bases lining up with TRBD2. Germline V lookup: CDR1 DFQATT, CDR2 SNEGSKA (reference sequence). This CDR3 has 17 residues. The CDR3 protein is CSARATGTSGKYNEQFF. DNA of the CDR3: TGCAGTGCCAGAGCTACCGGGACTAGCGGGAAATACAATGAGCAGTTCTTC.

The sample holds a few counts of this clonotype. The chain is built from TRBV28 and TRBJ1-2; 8 bases map to TRBD1. The trim removed 5 bases at V and 6 bases at J, leaving 14 bases unmatched. Per the germline V gene, CDR1 is MDHEN and CDR2 is SYDVKM. The CDR3 spans 16 residues. CDR3: CASSPYPGGAKHGYTF. DNA of the CDR3: TGTGCCAGCAGTCCCTATCCAGGGGGCGCAAAGCATGGCTACACCTTC.